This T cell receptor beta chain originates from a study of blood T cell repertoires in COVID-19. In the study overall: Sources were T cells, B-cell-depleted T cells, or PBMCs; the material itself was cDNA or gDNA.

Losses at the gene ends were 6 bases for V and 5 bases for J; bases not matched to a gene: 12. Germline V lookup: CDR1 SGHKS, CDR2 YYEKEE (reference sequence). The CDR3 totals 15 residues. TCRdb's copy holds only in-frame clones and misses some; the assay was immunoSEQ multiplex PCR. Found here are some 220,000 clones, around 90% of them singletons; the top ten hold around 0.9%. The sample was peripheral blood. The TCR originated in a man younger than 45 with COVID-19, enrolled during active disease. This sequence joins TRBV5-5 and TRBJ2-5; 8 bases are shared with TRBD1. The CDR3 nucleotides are TGTGCCAGCACCTTCCTGACAGGGGTGGGCGAGACCCAGTACTTC. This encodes CASTFLTGVGETQYF.